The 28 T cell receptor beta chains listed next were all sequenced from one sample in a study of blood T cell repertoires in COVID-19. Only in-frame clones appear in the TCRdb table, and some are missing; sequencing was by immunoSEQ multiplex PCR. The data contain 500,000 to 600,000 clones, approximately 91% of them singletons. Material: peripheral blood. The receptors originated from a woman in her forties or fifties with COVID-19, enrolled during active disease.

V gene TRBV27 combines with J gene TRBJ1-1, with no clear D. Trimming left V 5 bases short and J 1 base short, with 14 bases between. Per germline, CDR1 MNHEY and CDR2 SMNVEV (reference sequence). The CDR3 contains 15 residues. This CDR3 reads CASSPFLSGNTEAFF. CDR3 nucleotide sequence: TGTGCCAGCAGTCCCTTTTTATCCGGGAACACTGAAGCTTTCTTT.

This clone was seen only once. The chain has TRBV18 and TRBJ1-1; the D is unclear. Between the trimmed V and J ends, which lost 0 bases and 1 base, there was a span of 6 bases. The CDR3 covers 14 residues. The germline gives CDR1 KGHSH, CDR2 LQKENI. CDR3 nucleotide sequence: TGTGCCAGCTCACCACCGACGGGGAACACTGAAGCTTTCTTT. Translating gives CASSPPTGNTEAFF.

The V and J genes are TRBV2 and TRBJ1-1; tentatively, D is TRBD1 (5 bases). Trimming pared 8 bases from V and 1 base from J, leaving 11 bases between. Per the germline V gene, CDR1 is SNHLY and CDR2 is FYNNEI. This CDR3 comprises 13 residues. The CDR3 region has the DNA TGTGCCAGCTATCCCAGGGAGAACACTGAAGCTTTCTTT. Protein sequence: CASYPRENTEAFF.

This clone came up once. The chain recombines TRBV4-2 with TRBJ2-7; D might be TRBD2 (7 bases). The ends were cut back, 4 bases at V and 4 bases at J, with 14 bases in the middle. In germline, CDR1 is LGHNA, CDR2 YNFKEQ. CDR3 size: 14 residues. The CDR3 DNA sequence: TGTGCCAGCAGCCCTAGGCGGGGGCTTTACGAGCAGTACTTC. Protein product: CASSPRRGLYEQYF.

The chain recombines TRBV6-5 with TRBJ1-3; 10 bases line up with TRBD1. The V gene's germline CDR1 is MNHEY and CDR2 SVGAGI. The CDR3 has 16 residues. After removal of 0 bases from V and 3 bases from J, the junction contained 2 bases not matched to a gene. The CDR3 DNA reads TGTGCCAGCAGTTACTCTAGGACAGGGGGTGGAAACACCATATATTTT. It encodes CASSYSRTGGGNTIYF.

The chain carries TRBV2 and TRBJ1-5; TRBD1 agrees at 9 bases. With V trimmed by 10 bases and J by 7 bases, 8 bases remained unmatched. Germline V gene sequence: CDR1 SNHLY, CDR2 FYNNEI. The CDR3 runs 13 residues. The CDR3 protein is CATQGQGRQPQHF. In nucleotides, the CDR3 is TGTGCCACCCAGGGACAGGGACGGCAGCCCCAGCATTTT.

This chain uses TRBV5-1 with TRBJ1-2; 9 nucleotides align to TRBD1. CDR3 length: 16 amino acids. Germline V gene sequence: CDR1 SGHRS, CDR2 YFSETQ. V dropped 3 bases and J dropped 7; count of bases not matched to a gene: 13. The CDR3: CASSSGTGPERGGYTF. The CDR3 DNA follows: TGCGCCAGCAGCTCCGGGACAGGGCCCGAAAGGGGTGGCTACACCTTC.

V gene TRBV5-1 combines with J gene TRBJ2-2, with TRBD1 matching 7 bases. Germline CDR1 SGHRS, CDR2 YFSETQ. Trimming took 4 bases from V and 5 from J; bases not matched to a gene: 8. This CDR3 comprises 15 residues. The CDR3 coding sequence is TGCGCCAGCAGCCCAACACAGGGGAATACCGGGGAGCTGTTTTTT. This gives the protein CASSPTQGNTGELFF.

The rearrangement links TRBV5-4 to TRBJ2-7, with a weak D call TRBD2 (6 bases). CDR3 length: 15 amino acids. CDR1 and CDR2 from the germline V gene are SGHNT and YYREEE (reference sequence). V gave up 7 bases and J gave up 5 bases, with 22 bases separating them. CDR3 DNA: TGTGCCAGCTTCCTCGGGGGTGGAGGGTCGGACGAGCAGTACTTC. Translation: CASFLGGGGSDEQYF. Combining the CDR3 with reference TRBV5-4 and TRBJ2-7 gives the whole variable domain ETGVTQSPTHLIKTRGQQVTLRCSSQSGHNTVSWYQQALGQGPQFIFQYYREEENGRGNFPPRFSGLQFPNYSSELNVNALELDDSALYLCASFLGGGGSDEQYFGPGTRLTVT.

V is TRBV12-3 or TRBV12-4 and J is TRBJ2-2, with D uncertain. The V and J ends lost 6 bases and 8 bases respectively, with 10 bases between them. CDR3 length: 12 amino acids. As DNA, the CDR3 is TGTGCCAGCAGATTCCTTGTAGGGGAGCTGTTTTTT. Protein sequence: CASRFLVGELFF.

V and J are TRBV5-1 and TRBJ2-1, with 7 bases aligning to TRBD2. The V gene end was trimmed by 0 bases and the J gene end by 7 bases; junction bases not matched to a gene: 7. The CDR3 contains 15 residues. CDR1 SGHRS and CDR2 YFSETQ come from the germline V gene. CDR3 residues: CASSLARTSKNEQFF. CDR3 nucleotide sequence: TGCGCCAGCAGCTTGGCTAGGACTAGTAAGAATGAGCAGTTCTTC.

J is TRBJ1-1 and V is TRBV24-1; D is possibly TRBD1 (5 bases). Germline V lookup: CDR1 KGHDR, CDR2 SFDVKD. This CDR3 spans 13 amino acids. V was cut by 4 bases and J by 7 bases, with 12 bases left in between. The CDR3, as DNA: TGTGCCACCAGTGAGCGGGATACAGGTGAAGCTTTCTTT. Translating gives CATSERDTGEAFF.

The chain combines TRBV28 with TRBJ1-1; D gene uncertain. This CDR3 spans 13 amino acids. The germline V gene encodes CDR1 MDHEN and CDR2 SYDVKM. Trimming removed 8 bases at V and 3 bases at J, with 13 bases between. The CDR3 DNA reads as TGTGCCAGCTTCAAGGAGGCGGACACTGAAGCTTTCTTT. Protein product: CASFKEADTEAFF.

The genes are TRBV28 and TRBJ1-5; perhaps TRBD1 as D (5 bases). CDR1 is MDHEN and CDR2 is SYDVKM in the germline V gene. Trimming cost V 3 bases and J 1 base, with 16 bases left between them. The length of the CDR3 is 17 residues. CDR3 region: CASSLFSGTGSNQPQHF. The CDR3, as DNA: TGTGCCAGCAGTTTGTTTTCGGGGACTGGAAGCAATCAGCCCCAGCATTTT.

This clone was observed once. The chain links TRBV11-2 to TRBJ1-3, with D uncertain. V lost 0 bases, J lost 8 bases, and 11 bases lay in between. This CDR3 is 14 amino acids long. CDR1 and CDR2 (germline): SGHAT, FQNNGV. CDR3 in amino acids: CASSLDPIGDTIYF. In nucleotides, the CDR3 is TGTGCCAGCAGCTTAGATCCCATCGGGGACACCATATATTTT.

The CDR3 here is CSASKSAGEKLFF. The CDR3 DNA follows: TGCAGTGCTAGTAAGTCTGCCGGTGAAAAACTGTTTTTT. The rearrangement uses TRBV20-1 and TRBJ1-4; D unclear. CDR1 is DFQATT, CDR2 SNEGSKA, per germline (reference sequence). The CDR3 has 13 amino acids. The ends were cut back, 3 bases at V and 7 bases at J, with 12 bases in the middle.

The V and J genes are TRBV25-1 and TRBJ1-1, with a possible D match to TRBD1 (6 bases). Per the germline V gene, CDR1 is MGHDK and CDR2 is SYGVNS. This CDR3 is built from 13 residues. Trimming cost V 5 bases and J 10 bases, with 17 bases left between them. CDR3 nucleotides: TGTGCCAGCAGTCCGGGCGGACAGTCTCGAGCTTTCTTT. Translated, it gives CASSPGGQSRAFF.

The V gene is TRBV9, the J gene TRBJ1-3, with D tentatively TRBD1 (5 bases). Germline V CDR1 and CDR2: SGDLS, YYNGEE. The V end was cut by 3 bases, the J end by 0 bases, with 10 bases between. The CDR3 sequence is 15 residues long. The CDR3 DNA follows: TGTGCCAGCAGCGCGCGGGGCGCCTCTGGAAACACCATATATTTT. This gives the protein CASSARGASGNTIYF.

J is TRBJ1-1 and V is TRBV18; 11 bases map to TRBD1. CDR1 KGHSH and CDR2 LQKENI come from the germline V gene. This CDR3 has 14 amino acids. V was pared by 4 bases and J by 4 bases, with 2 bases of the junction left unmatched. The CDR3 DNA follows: TGTGCCAGCTCACAGGACAGGGGGCCCACTGAAGCTTTCTTT. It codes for CASSQDRGPTEAFF.

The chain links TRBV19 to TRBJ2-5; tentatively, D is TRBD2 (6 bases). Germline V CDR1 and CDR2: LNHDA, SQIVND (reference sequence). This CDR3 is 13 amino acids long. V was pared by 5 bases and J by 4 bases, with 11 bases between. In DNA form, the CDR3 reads TGTGCCAGTAGTTTCGGGGGTATAGAGACCCAGTACTTC. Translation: CASSFGGIETQYF.

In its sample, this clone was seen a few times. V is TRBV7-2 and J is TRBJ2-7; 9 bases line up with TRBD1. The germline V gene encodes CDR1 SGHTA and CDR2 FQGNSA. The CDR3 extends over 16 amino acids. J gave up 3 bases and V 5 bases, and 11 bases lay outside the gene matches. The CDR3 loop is CASSPTSGQGFYEQYF. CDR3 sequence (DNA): TGTGCCAGCAGCCCAACCTCGGGACAGGGATTCTACGAGCAGTACTTC.

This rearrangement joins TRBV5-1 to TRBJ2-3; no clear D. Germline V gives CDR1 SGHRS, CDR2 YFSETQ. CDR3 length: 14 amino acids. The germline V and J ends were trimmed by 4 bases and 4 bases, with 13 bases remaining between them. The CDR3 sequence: CASSVGSDPDTQYF. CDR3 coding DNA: TGCGCCAGCAGCGTGGGTAGTGATCCAGATACGCAGTATTTT.

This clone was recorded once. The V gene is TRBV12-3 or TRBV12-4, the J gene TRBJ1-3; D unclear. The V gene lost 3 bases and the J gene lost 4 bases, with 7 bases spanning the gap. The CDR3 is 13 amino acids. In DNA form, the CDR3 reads TGTGCCAGCAGTTTCCCTCCGGGAAACACCATATATTTT. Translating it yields CASSFPPGNTIYF.

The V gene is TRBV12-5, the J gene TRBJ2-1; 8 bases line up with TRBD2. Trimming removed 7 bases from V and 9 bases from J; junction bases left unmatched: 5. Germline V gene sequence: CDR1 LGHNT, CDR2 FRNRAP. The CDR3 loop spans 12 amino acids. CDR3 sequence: CASARGGSEQFF. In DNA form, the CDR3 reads TGTGCTAGTGCCCGGGGGGGGAGTGAGCAGTTCTTC.

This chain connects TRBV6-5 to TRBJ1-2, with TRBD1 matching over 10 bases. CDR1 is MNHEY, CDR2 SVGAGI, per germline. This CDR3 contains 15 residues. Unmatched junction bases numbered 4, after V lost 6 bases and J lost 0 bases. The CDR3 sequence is CASSAGTGANYGYTF. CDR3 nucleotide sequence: TGTGCCAGCAGCGCCGGGACAGGGGCTAACTATGGCTACACCTTC.

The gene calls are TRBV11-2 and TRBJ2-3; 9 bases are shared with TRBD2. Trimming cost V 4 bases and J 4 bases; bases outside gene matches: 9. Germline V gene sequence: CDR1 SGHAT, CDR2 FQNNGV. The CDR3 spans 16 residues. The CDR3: CASSSRGGAAADTQYF. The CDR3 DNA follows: TGTGCCAGCAGCTCGCGCGGGGGGGCCGCGGCAGATACGCAGTATTTT. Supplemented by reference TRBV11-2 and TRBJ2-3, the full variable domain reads EAGVAQSPRYKIIEKRQSVAFWCNPISGHATLYWYQQILGQGPKLLIQFQNNGVVDDSQLPKDRFSAERLKGVDSTLKIQPAKLEDSAVYLCASSSRGGAAADTQYFGPGTRLTVL.

CDR3 loop: CASSSRQGETQYF. The CDR3 bases are TGTGCCAGCAGCTCCCGACAGGGGGAGACCCAGTACTTC. J is TRBJ2-5 and V is TRBV3-1 (or the pseudogene TRBV3-2); 8 bases fit TRBD1. Trimming took 5 bases from V and 5 from J; bases not matched to a gene: 4. The CDR3 loop spans 13 amino acids. The germline gives CDR1 LGHDT, CDR2 YNNKEL (reference sequence).

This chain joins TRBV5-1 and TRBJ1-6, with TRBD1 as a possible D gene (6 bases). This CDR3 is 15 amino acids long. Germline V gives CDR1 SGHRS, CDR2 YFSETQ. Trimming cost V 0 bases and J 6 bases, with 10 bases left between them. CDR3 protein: CASSLEGTLNSPLHF. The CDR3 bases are TGCGCCAGCAGCTTGGAAGGGACACTTAATTCACCCCTCCACTTT. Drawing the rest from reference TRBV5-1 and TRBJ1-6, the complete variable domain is KAGVTQTPRYLIKTRGQQVTLSCSPISGHRSVSWYQQTPGQGLQFLFEYFSETQRNKGNFPGRFSGRQFSNSRSEMNVSTLELGDSALYLCASSLEGTLNSPLHFGNGTRLTVT.